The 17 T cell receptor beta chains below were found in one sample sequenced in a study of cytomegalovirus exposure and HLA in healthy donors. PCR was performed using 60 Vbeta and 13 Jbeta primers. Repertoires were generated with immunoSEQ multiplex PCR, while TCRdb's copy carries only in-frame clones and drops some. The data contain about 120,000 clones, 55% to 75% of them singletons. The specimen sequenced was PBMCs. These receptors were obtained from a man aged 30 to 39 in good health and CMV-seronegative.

Here the CDR3 DNA reads TGTGCCAGCAGCTATGGAACAGTCTCCTTCGGAGGCTACACCTTC. Amino acids: CASSYGTVSFGGYTF. The chain is built from TRBV7-3 and TRBJ1-2; D remains unclear. The CDR3 length is 15 residues. Germline CDR1 is SGHTA and CDR2 is FQGTGA. Trimming removed 4 bases from V and 8 bases from J, with 20 bases in between.

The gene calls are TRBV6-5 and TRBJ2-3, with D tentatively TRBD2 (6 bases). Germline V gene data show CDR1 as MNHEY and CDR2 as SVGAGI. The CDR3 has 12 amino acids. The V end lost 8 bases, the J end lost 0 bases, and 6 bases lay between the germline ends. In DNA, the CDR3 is TGTGCCAGCCGGGAGAGCACAGATACGCAGTATTTT. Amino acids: CASRESTDTQYF.

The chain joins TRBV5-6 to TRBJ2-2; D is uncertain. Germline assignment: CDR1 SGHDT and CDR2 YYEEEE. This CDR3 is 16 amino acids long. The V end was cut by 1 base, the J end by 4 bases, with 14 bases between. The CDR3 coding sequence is TGTGCCAGCAGCTTGTCCCAGCGTGGATCCACCGGGGAGCTGTTTTTT. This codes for CASSLSQRGSTGELFF.

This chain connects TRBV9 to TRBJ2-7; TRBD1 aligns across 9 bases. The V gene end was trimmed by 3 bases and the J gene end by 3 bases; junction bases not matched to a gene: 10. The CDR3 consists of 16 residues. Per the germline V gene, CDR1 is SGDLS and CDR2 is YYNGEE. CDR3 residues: CASSGSGTGLFYEQYF. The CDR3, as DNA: TGTGCCAGCAGCGGATCCGGGACAGGGCTATTCTACGAGCAGTACTTC.

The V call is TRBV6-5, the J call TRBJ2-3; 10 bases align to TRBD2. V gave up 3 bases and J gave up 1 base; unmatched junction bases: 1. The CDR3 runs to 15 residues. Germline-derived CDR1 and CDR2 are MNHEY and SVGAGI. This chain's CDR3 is CASSYLAGGTDTQYF. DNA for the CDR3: TGTGCCAGCAGTTATCTAGCGGGGGGCACAGATACGCAGTATTTT.

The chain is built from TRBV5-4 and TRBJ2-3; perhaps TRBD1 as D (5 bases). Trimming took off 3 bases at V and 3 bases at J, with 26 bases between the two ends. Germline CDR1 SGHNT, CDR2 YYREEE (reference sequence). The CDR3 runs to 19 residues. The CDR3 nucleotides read TGTGCCAGCAGCTCACCTTTTAGGGGCAGATCGTCACCGACAGATACGCAGTATTTT. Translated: CASSSPFRGRSSPTDTQYF.

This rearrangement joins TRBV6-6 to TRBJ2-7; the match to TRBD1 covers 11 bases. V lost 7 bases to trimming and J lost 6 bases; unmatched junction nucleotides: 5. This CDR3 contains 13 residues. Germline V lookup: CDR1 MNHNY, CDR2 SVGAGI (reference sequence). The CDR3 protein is CASIRTGGGEQYF. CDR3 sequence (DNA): TGTGCCAGCATTAGGACAGGGGGCGGCGAGCAGTACTTC.

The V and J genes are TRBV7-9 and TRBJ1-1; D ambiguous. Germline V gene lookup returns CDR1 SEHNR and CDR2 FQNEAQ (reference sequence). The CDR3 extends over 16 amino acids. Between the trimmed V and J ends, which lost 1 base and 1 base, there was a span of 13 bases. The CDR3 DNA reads TGTGCCAGCAGCTTAGAAGTCAGGCCCCAGAACACTGAAGCTTTCTTT. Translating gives CASSLEVRPQNTEAFF.

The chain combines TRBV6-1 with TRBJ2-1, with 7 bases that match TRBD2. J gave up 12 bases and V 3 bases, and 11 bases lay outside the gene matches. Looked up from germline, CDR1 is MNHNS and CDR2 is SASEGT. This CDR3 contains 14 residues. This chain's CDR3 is CASSEGTSAAPQFF. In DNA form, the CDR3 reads TGTGCCAGCAGTGAGGGTACTAGCGCCGCTCCGCAGTTCTTC.

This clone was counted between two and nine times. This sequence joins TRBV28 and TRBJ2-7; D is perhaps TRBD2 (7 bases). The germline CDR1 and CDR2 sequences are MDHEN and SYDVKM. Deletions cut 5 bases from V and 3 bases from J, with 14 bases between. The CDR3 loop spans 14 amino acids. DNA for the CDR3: TGTGCCAGCAGTCTACAAGGGGGGGGCTACGAGCAGTACTTC. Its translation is CASSLQGGGYEQYF. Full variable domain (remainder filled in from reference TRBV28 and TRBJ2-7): DVKVTQSSRYLVKRTGEKVFLECVQDMDHENMFWYRQDPGLGLRLIYFSYDVKMKEKGDIPEGYSVSREKKERFSLILESASTNQTSMYLCASSLQGGGYEQYFGPGTRLTVT.

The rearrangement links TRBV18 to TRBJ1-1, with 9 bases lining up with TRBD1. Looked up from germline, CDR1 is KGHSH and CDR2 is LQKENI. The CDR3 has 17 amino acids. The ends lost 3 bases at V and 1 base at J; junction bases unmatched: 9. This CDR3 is CASSPQYMTGGNTEAFF. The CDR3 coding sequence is TGTGCCAGCTCACCCCAATATATGACAGGGGGGAACACTGAAGCTTTCTTT.

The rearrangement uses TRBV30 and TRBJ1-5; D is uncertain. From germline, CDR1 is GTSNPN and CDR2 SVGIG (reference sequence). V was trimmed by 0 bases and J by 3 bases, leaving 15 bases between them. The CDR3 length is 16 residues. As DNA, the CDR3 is TGTGCCTGGAGTGTACGAGGTAGAGGGAACAATCAGCCCCAGCATTTT. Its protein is CAWSVRGRGNNQPQHF.

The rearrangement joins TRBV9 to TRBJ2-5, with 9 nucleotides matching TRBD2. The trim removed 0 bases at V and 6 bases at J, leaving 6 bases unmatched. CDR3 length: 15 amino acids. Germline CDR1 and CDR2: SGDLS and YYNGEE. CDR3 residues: CASSVGQAGGQTQYF. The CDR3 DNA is TGTGCCAGCAGCGTAGGTCAAGCGGGGGGCCAGACCCAGTACTTC.

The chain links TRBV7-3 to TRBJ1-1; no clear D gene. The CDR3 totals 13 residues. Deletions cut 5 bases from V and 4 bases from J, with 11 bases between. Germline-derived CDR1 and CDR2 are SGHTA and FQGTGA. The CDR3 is CASSNEDLTEAFF. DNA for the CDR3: TGTGCCAGCAGCAATGAGGATCTCACTGAAGCTTTCTTT.

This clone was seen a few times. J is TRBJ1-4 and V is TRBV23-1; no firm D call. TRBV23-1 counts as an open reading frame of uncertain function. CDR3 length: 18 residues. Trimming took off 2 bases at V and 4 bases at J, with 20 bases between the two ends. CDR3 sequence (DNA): TGCGCCAGCAGTCAAACCGCCCCGACTGTGATCGTTAATGAAAAACTGTTTTTT. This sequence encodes CASSQTAPTVIVNEKLFF.

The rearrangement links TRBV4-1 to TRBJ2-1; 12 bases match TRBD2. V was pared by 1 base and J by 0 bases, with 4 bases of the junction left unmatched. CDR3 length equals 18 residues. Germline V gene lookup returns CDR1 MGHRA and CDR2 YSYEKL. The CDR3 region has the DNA TGCGCCAGCAGCCAAGGGACTAGCGGGGTCAGCTCCTACAATGAGCAGTTCTTC. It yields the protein CASSQGTSGVSSYNEQFF.

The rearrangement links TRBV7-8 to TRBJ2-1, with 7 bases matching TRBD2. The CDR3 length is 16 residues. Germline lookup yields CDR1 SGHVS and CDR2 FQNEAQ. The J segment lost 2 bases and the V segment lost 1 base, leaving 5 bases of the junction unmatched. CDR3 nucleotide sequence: TGTGCCAGCAGCTTAGGGGCTAGCGGAACCTACAATGAGCAGTTCTTC. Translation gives CASSLGASGTYNEQFF. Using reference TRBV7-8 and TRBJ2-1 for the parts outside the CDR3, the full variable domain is GAGVSQSPRYKVAKRGQDVALRCDPISGHVSLFWYQQALGQGPEFLTYFQNEAQLDKSGLPSDRFFAERPEGSVSTLKIQRTQQEDSAVYLCASSLGASGTYNEQFFGPGTRLTVL.